These 6 T cell receptor beta chains were sequenced from one sample in a study of early stage breast cancer tumors. The protocol was immunoSEQ multiplex PCR, while the TCRdb copy is restricted to in-frame clones and leaves out a portion. Among some 9,700 clones listed, more than 60% were seen once. Sequencing input: normal breast tissue next to the tumor. The receptors stem from a person aged 40 to 49 with breast cancer.

The rearrangement uses TRBV5-4 and TRBJ2-2, with a possible D match to TRBD2 (5 bases). The CDR3 has 17 amino acids. Germline values: CDR1 SGHNT, CDR2 YYREEE (reference sequence). V shed 0 bases and J shed 7 bases, with 19 bases lying between them. CDR3 sequence (DNA): TGTGCCAGCAGCTTGGATCGGGGTAGCGTGGGTTACGGGGAGCTGTTTTTT. It yields the protein CASSLDRGSVGYGELFF.

The rearrangement uses TRBV12-2 and TRBJ2-3; the DNA was not used to check the table's D call, TRBD1. TRBV12-2 is deemed a pseudogene. This CDR3 has 17 amino acids. The CDR3 region is CASRFWRRDRETDTQYF. The CDR3 region has the DNA TGTGCAAGTCGCTTTTGGAGGAGGGACAGGGAAACAGATACGCAGTATTTT.

The rearrangement joins TRBV19 to TRBJ2-2; 10 bases agree with TRBD1. Unmatched junction bases numbered 15, after V lost 5 bases and J lost 3 bases. Per germline, CDR1 LNHDA and CDR2 SQIVND (reference sequence). The CDR3 sequence is 19 residues long. The CDR3 DNA follows: TGTGCCAGTAGTCCGAGTCCCGGGACAGGGGCCCAGGACACCGGGGAGCTGTTTTTT. Amino acid sequence: CASSPSPGTGAQDTGELFF.

The chain has TRBV5-4 and TRBJ2-3; D tentatively fits TRBD1 or TRBD2 (6 bases each). V shed 0 bases and J shed 4 bases, with 15 bases lying between them. Germline V gives CDR1 SGHNT, CDR2 YYREEE (reference sequence). The CDR3 consists of 16 residues. CDR3 nucleotides: TGTGCCAGCAGCTTGGGGGGGGCTTCACAGGCAGATACGCAGTATTTT. This translates into CASSLGGASQADTQYF. The variable domain in full, with the rest retrieved from reference TRBV5-4 and TRBJ2-3, is ETGVTQSPTHLIKTRGQQVTLRCSSQSGHNTVSWYQQALGQGPQFIFQYYREEENGRGNFPPRFSGLQFPNYSSELNVNALELDDSALYLCASSLGGASQADTQYFGPGTRLTVL.

V usage is TRBV6-1 and J usage is TRBJ2-3; 10 bases fit TRBD2. Trimming took 0 bases from V and 6 from J; bases not matched to a gene: 3. Germline lookup yields CDR1 MNHNS and CDR2 SASEGT. CDR3 size: 15 residues. CDR3 DNA: TGTGCCAGCAGTGAAGCGGCGGGACTAGCGGATACGCAGTATTTT. Translation: CASSEAAGLADTQYF.

In DNA form, the CDR3 reads TGTGCCAGCAGTGAAGCTTTGGACGGCACAGATACGCAGTATTTT. It is translated as CASSEALDGTDTQYF. V is TRBV6-1 and J is TRBJ2-3; D is undetermined. Trimming removed 0 bases from V and 1 base from J, with 8 bases in between. The germline CDR1 and CDR2 sequences are MNHNS and SASEGT. This CDR3 region has 15 residues.